This TCR beta chain was recorded in a study of blood T cell repertoires in COVID-19. The germline V gene has CDR1 MDHEN and CDR2 SYDVKM. J was trimmed by 1 base and V by 3 bases; bases with no gene match: 7. CDR3 length: 16 residues. Clones were read by immunoSEQ multiplex PCR, and TCRdb kept only the in-frame ones, dropping some. This sample yields under 300,000 clones, of which approximately 85% are seen a single time; 9% to 15% belongs to the top ten. Sequenced sample: peripheral blood. The source is an elderly man with acute or convalescent COVID-19. This chain uses TRBV28 with TRBJ1-2, with TRBD1 identical over 8 bases. The CDR3 coding sequence is TGTGCCAGCAGTTTGGGCGGACAGGGAAATAACTATGGCTACACCTTC. It specifies CASSLGGQGNNYGYTF.